This TCR beta chain appears in the sequencing data of a study of OX40 agonist ivuxolimab in advanced cancers. At the level of the study: Among those enrolled, mean age was 60 years (range about 20 to 79) and less than 90% were male. Study-level findings and limits: Expansion of clones was among the lowest in partial responders at 0.1-3.0 mg/kg.

Method: immunoSEQ multiplex PCR; TCRdb's copy keeps in-frame clones and lacks some. The table includes fewer than 80,000 clones, roughly 82% detected once. This CDR3 has 13 amino acids. Per germline, CDR1 SQVTM and CDR2 ANQGSEA. V was clipped by 7 bases and J by 5 bases, with 17 bases between them. For this clone: No antigen is known for it.

This chain connects TRBV29-1 to TRBJ1-1, with TRBD1 as a possible D gene (5 bases). This material consisted of CD4+ or CD8+ T cells sorted from blood, taken in a trial of the OX40 agonist ivuxolimab. The TCR originated in an adult with an advanced solid tumor such as melanoma, head and neck, liver or kidney cancer. The CDR3 loop reads CSAPWEGRTEAFF. The CDR3 nucleotides read TGCAGCGCACCGTGGGAGGGGAGGACTGAAGCTTTCTTT.